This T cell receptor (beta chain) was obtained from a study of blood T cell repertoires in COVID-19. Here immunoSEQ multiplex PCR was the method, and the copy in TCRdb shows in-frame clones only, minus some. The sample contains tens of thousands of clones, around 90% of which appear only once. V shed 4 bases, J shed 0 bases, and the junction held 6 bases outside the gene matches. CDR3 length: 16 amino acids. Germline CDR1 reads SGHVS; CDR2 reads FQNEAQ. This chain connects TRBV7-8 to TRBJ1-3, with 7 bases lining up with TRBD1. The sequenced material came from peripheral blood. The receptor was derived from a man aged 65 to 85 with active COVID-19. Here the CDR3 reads CASSSVDRASGNTIYF. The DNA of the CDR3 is TGTGCCAGCAGCTCCGTTGACAGGGCCTCTGGAAACACCATATATTTT.